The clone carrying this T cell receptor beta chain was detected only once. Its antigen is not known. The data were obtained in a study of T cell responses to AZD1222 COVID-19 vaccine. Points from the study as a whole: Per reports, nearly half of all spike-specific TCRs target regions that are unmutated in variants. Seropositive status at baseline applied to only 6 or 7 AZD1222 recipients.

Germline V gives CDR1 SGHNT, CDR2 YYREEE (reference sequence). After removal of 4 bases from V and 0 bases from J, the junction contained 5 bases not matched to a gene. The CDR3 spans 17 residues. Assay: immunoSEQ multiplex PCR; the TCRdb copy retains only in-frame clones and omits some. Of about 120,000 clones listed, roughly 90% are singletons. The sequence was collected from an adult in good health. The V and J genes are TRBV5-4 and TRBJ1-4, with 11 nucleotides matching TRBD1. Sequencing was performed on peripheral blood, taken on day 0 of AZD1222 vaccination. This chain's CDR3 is CASSTGQGAATNEKLFF. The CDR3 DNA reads TGTGCCAGCAGCACCGGACAGGGGGCTGCAACTAATGAAAAACTGTTTTTT.